What follows describes a single T cell receptor (beta chain). Its antigen is not yet known. Per-nucleotide qualities are absent, and no much larger clonotype sits a single base away. The data were taken from a study of CD4 T cells in relation to SARS-CoV-2 and coronaviruses (dated by TCRdb to 2020 to 2023). Concerning the study at large: In the ViraFEST assay, PBMCs were cultured with antigen for approximately ten days, after which TCR beta CDR3s were sequenced to identify antigen-specific clonal expansions. The negative reference condition was either a culture with an HIV-1 Nef peptide pool or a culture with no peptide. Shared crossreactive spike epitopes were mapped to their HLA restriction using patient-derived lymphoblastoid cell lines. At the level of individual TCR clonotypes, the study evaluated whether memory CD4+ T cells crossreact between the spike proteins of SARS-CoV-2 and those of common cold coronaviruses. The Adaptive Biotechnologies TCR-sequencing kit was used for samples from a few pre-COVID donors and for the naive versus memory experiments, whereas the other data were Illumina-based. For other donors in the study, expansion assays were sequenced with a different, Illumina-based TCR-beta assay. The paper's findings and limits, for the study overall: Because no donor provided both pre-pandemic and post-infection samples, tracing the source of pre-existing responses was limited. Small numbers of patients and of tested TCRs were a limitation of the study. Memory CD4+ clonotypes crossrecognizing SARS-CoV-2 and at least one common cold coronavirus spike were found in roughly three fifths of donors. Since the crossreactivity analysis centred on spike protein, crossreactivity against other viral proteins was not assessed. Significantly weaker SARS-CoV-2-driven expansion was shown by crossreactive clones than by monoreactive clones, consistent with antigenic imprinting.

Library preparation employed the immunoSEQ multiplex PCR assay. In the source study's methods: During preprocessing, nonproductive sequences were removed, along with CDR3s that did not begin with C, did not end with F or W, or were shorter than 7 amino acids. Antigen-specific clonotypes were called with the MANAFEST web app, based on expansion relative to reference and other culture wells. To be counted as positive, a clone had to show significant expansion compared with the reference culture, at an FDR below 0.05, in 2 of 3 replicate wells. A further requirement for positive clones was significant expansion compared with all other tandem wells, along with an odds ratio above 5. CDR3 homology was quantified as pairwise Levenshtein distance, calculated with the stringdist R package after three terminal residues were trimmed from each end. Not all clones reach the TCRdb copy of this immuneACCESS table, which keeps in-frame sequences only. Checked studies attribute under half of the gap to unresolved V genes and leave the rest unexplained. That table is the source of V, J and clone size, and D and trimming were worked out from the DNA. For this sample there are roughly 24,000 clones; approximately 72% appear just once. The ten largest clones represent around 12% of the sample.

Based on the germline V gene, the CDR1 and CDR2 sequences are KGHSH and LQKENI. V is pruned by 3 bases and J by 0 bases, leaving 6 bases of the junction without a gene match. From cysteine to phenylalanine, the CDR3 is 16 amino acids long. Just CDR3 DNA is preserved here, 48 bases in frame from base 1. CD4+ T cells from unexposed donors were collected before the COVID-19 pandemic (2011-2018). The EasySep CD4+ T cell isolation kit was used to isolate CD4+ T cells once the cultures had run for 10 to 11 days. As cell number allowed, CD4+ T cells from unexposed donors were tested for reactivity to SARS-CoV-2 S and N and to four common cold coronavirus spike pools. Each well received two million PBMCs, cultured in IMDM supplemented with approximately 5.3% human AB serum and 9.5 to 10 IU/ml IL-2. Half of the culture medium was replaced with fresh IL-2-containing medium on days 3 and 7. Each peptide culture condition was generally run in triplicate replicate wells. Leukapheresis product for the unexposed donors was bought commercially. PBMCs were isolated from leukapheresis product or whole blood by Ficoll-Paque PLUS gradient centrifugation. The PBMCs went either fresh into the expansion assay or into cryopreservation at -140 degrees C. The QIAamp Micro DNA Kit was used to extract genomic DNA from the CD4+ T cells.

The TCR was taken from a human donor in good health. The material sequenced was CD4+ T cells from PBMCs, cultured in vitro. Here the chain combines TRBV18 and TRBJ1-2; 8 nucleotides in the junction match TRBD1. The CDR3 is CASSPGQANSNYGYTF. In nucleotide form, the sequence is TGTGCCAGCTCACCGGGACAGGCGAACTCTAACTATGGCTACACCTTC.